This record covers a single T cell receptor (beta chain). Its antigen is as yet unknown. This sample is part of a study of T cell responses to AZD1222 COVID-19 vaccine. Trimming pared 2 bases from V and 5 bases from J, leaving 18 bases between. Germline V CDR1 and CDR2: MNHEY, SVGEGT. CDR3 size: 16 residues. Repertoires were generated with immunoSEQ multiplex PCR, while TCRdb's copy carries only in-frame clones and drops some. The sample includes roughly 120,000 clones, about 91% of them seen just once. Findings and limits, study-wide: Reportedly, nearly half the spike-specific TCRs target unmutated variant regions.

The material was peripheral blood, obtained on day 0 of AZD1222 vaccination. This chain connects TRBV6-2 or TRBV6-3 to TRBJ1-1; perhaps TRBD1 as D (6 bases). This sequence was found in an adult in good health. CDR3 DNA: TGTGCCAGCAGTTACCCGGGGACACCAACAGGGACTGAAGCTTTCTTT. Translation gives CASSYPGTPTGTEAFF.